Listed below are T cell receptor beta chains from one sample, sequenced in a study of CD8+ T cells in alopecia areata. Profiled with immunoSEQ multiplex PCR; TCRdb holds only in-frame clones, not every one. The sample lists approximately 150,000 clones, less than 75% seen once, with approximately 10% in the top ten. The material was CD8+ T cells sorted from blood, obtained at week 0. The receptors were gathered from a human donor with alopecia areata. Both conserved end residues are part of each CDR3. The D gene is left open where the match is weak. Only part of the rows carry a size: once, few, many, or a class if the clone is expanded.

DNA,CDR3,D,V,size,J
TGTGCCAGCAGCTTGGGCAGGGGAGTCGCCGGGGAGCTGTTTTTT,CASSLGRGVAGELFF,NA,TRBV7-9,NA,TRBJ2-2
TGTGCCAGCAGCTTGACAGGGTTGAACACTGAAGCTTTCTTT,CASSLTGLNTEAFF,NA,TRBV5-4,NA,TRBJ1-1
TGTGCCAGCAGTTCGTCTAGCGGGGGGTCCTACGAGCAGTACTTC,CASSSSSGGSYEQYF,TRBD2,TRBV27,NA,TRBJ2-7
TGTGCCAGCAGCCCAAACCAGGGGGTCGCTTTCTTT,CASSPNQGVAFF,TRBD1,TRBV7-9,NA,TRBJ1-1
TGTGCCAGCAGTGGTGGCTATAATAACTATGGCTACACCTTC,CASSGGYNNYGYTF,NA,TRBV27,few,TRBJ1-2
TGCGCCAGCAGCCAAGATCGGGCTGCGGGGGGCAATGAGCAGTTCTTC,CASSQDRAAGGNEQFF,TRBD2,TRBV4-1,NA,TRBJ2-1
TGCGCCAGCAGCCACCAAAACATTCAGTACTTC,CASSHQNIQYF,NA,TRBV4-1,NA,TRBJ2-4
TGCAGCGCAGAGCATGTAGGGTTTACTACATACAATGAGCAGTTCTTC,CSAEHVGFTTYNEQFF,NA,TRBV29-1,NA,TRBJ2-1
TGTGCCAGCAGCTTATTCGCGAACACTGAAGCTTTCTTT,CASSLFANTEAFF,NA,TRBV11-1,once,TRBJ1-1
TGTGCCAGCAGCTTAGGATTGGGAGGGAGCCGAGATGGCTACACCTTC,CASSLGLGGSRDGYTF,NA,TRBV7-3,NA,TRBJ1-2
TGCAGTGCTAGGGGCACAGATACGCAGTATTTT,CSARGTDTQYF,NA,TRBV20-1,NA,TRBJ2-3
TGTGCCAGCAGCCCCAGCACAGATACGCAGTATTTT,CASSPSTDTQYF,NA,TRBV13,few,TRBJ2-3
TGTGCCTGGAGTTCGCCAGCGAACACTGAAGCTTTCTTT,CAWSSPANTEAFF,NA,TRBV30,NA,TRBJ1-1
TGTGCCAGCACCAGGGGTAACACAGATACGCAGTATTTT,CASTRGNTDTQYF,NA,TRBV6-5,NA,TRBJ2-3
TGTGCCAGCAGTCGAGGGTGGGCAGGGGGCGACGAGCAGTACTTC,CASSRGWAGGDEQYF,TRBD1,TRBV7-9,once,TRBJ2-7
TGTGCCAGCAGCTTGGGAGCGGGTGAAGCTTTCTTT,CASSLGAGEAFF,NA,TRBV5-6,NA,TRBJ1-1
TGCAGTGCTAATAAGCCCCAGCATTTT,CSANKPQHF,NA,TRBV20-1,NA,TRBJ1-5
TGCAGCGTTGGAGGGAATGGCTACACCTTC,CSVGGNGYTF,NA,TRBV29-1,NA,TRBJ1-2
TGTGCCAGCTCCCGAGGGGGTTTCCTAGTCCTCCACTTT,CASSRGGFLVLHF,NA,TRBV27,few,TRBJ1-6
TGCGCCAGCAGTAAGGAGAACACCGGGGAGCTGTTTTTT,CASSKENTGELFF,NA,TRBV5-1,NA,TRBJ2-2
TGCGCCAGCAGCCCGGTCGAATGGACGAGAAGCACAGATACGCAGTATTTT,CASSPVEWTRSTDTQYF,NA,TRBV5-1,NA,TRBJ2-3
TGCAGCGTTGAGGCCTATGGCTACACCTTC,CSVEAYGYTF,NA,TRBV29-1,NA,TRBJ1-2
TGTGCCAGCAGGTACCAGGAAGGGGGTAATTCACCCCTCCACTTT,CASRYQEGGNSPLHF,NA,TRBV6-5,NA,TRBJ1-6
TGTGCCAGCAAACAACAGGGATCCGGGGAGCTGTTTTTT,CASKQQGSGELFF,NA,TRBV6-6,few,TRBJ2-2
TGTGCCAGCAGCTTACCAACCGGGGAGCTGTTTTTT,CASSLPTGELFF,NA,TRBV5-6,NA,TRBJ2-2
TGTGCCAGCAGCCAAGAGGGCCTCAATCAGCCCCAGCATTTT,CASSQEGLNQPQHF,NA,TRBV4-2,NA,TRBJ1-5
TGCAGCGCGTACAGGCCCGGGGAGCTGTTTTTT,CSAYRPGELFF,NA,TRBV29-1,NA,TRBJ2-2
TGCGCCAGCAGTATTTTTTGGAGGGACAGGGGCTACAATGAGCAGTTCTTC,CASSIFWRDRGYNEQFF,TRBD1,TRBV5-1,NA,TRBJ2-1
TGTGCCACGAGGACAGTGGACTATGGCTACACCTTC,CATRTVDYGYTF,NA,TRBV6-5,NA,TRBJ1-2
TGCAGCGGGACGGAGGGGAGCACAGATACGCAGTATTTT,CSGTEGSTDTQYF,NA,TRBV29-1,NA,TRBJ2-3
TGTGCCAGCAGCTTGTTTAGAGCCCCGAACACTGAAGCTTTCTTT,CASSLFRAPNTEAFF,NA,TRBV5-6,few,TRBJ1-1
TGTGCCAGCAGCTTAGCACAGGAAGAGACCCAGTACTTC,CASSLAQEETQYF,NA,TRBV7-8,few,TRBJ2-5
TGTGCCAGCAGCTTGAGGGAGGAGGGGGATGTCTCCTATGGCTACACCTTC,CASSLREEGDVSYGYTF,NA,TRBV13,NA,TRBJ1-2
TGCAGCGTTGACCCCCTCTCTGGAAACACCATATATTTT,CSVDPLSGNTIYF,NA,TRBV29-1,once,TRBJ1-3
TGCGCCAGCAGCTTGGGAGGGTGGGATGAGCAGTTCTTC,CASSLGGWDEQFF,NA,TRBV5-1,NA,TRBJ2-1
TGTGCCACCAGCAGTGCGTTTCCGGACGAGCAGTACTTC,CATSSAFPDEQYF,NA,TRBV15,NA,TRBJ2-7
TGTGCCAGCAGTTTTGGGGGGACGAGATCCTATGGCTACACCTTC,CASSFGGTRSYGYTF,NA,TRBV6-5,NA,TRBJ1-2
TGTGCCTGGAGCATTCAGGAGGGGATTTACACCTTC,CAWSIQEGIYTF,NA,TRBV30,few,TRBJ1-2
TGTGCCAGCAGCCCCGGGACTAGCGGGGGTTACGAGCAGTACTTC,CASSPGTSGGYEQYF,TRBD2,TRBV11-2,NA,TRBJ2-7
TGTGCCAGCATGCCTAGCGGGGGTTACGAGCAGTACTTC,CASMPSGGYEQYF,TRBD2,TRBV25-1,few,TRBJ2-7